Below, 21 T cell receptor beta chains from the same sample are listed, as sequenced in a study of blood T cell repertoires in COVID-19. This table comes from immunoSEQ multiplex PCR, and its TCRdb copy is limited to in-frame clones, with some not included. Of 55,000 to 70,000 clones in the sample, 92% were seen once. The sequencing sample was made of peripheral blood. These receptors originate from a human donor in a cohort sampled during active COVID-19.

This clone was seen a single time. The chain has TRBV18 and TRBJ2-7; TRBD2 might be the D (5 bases). CDR3 length: 16 amino acids. CDR1 and CDR2 from the germline V gene are KGHSH and LQKENI. Trimming pared 2 bases from V and 2 bases from J, leaving 16 bases between. CDR3 in DNA: TGTGCCAGCTCACCAATGCCCAGACTAAATGCCTACGAGCAGTACTTC. It is translated as CASSPMPRLNAYEQYF. The full variable domain, completed using reference TRBV18 and TRBJ2-7, is NAGVMQNPRHLVRRRGQEARLRCSPMKGHSHVYWYRQLPEEGLKFMVYLQKENIIDESGMPKERFSAEFPKEGPSILRIQQVVRGDSAAYFCASSPMPRLNAYEQYFGPGTRLTVT.

This clone appeared a few times. The J gene is TRBJ2-7, the V gene TRBV18; D gene ambiguous. This CDR3 contains 14 residues. Trimming left V 3 bases short and J 1 base short, with 10 bases between. In germline, CDR1 is KGHSH, CDR2 LQKENI. The CDR3 nucleotides read TGTGCCAGCTCACCGGGCGTCGGTTCCTACGAGCAGTACTTC. Encoded protein: CASSPGVGSYEQYF.

CDR3 DNA sequence: TGTGCCAGTAGCAGAGGGACAGGGGGAACTGAAGCTTTCTTT. Translation: CASSRGTGGTEAFF. The chain employs TRBV19 and TRBJ1-1, with 11 bases matching TRBD1. Trimming cost V 6 bases and J 5 bases; bases outside gene matches: 5. The CDR3 has 14 residues. Looked up from germline, CDR1 is LNHDA and CDR2 is SQIVND (reference sequence).

The CDR3 bases are TGTGCCAGCAGCGTAGGGCAGAAAAGCGAGCAGTACTTC. Amino acids: CASSVGQKSEQYF. The chain carries TRBV9 and TRBJ2-7, with no clear D. The V gene lost 0 bases and the J gene lost 6 bases, with 10 bases spanning the gap. The germline V gene has CDR1 SGDLS and CDR2 YYNGEE. The CDR3 has 13 residues.

This sequence joins TRBV5-1 and TRBJ1-6; weak D call: TRBD1 (5 bases). The germline CDR1 and CDR2 sequences are SGHRS and YFSETQ. V was shortened by 4 bases and J by 6 bases, with 11 bases between the two germline ends. The length of the CDR3 is 14 residues. The DNA of the CDR3 is TGCGCCAGCAGCCCCCCGGGGGGTAATTCACCCCTCCACTTT. Translated, it gives CASSPPGGNSPLHF.

This clone was picked up a small number of times. The rearrangement links TRBV5-1 to TRBJ2-5, with 12 bases identical to TRBD2. The germline V gene encodes CDR1 SGHRS and CDR2 YFSETQ. The CDR3 loop spans 17 amino acids. The V and J ends lost 1 base and 4 bases, in that order; junction bases with no gene match: 8. This CDR3 is CASSLTSGGPQGETQYF. The CDR3 DNA reads as TGCGCCAGCAGCTTGACTAGCGGGGGGCCCCAAGGAGAGACCCAGTACTTC.

The chain is built from TRBV30 and TRBJ1-4, with 12 bases identical to TRBD1. V was clipped by 4 bases and J by 10 bases; unmatched bases: 13. The CDR3 loop spans 16 amino acids. The germline V gene encodes CDR1 GTSNPN and CDR2 SVGIG (reference sequence). The DNA of the CDR3 is TGTGCCTGGAAGACGGCACTGGGACAGGGGGCTGGAAAACTGTTTTTT. Protein product: CAWKTALGQGAGKLFF.

The rearrangement uses TRBV27 and TRBJ2-5; the D is unclear. Germline V gives CDR1 MNHEY, CDR2 SMNVEV (reference sequence). There are 12 residues in the CDR3. V lost 4 bases and J lost 5, with 8 bases in between. CDR3: CASSSGSETQYF. The DNA of the CDR3 is TGTGCCAGCAGTTCGGGTTCGGAGACCCAGTACTTC.

The genes are TRBV30 and TRBJ2-5; TRBD2 matches at 14 bases. CDR3 length equals 18 residues. Germline V lookup: CDR1 GTSNPN, CDR2 SVGIG (reference sequence). The V and J ends lost 7 bases and 4 bases, in that order; junction bases with no gene match: 17. CDR3 nucleotide sequence: TGTGCCTTCTCATCGCGACTAGCGGGGGGGCTAGTGCGAGAGACCCAGTACTTC. It is translated as CAFSSRLAGGLVRETQYF. Filled out from reference TRBV30 and TRBJ2-5, the complete variable domain reads SQTIHQWPATLVQPVGSPLSLECTVEGTSNPNLYWYRQAAGRGLQLLFYSVGIGQISSEVPQNLSASRPQDRQFILSSKKLLLSDSGFYLCAFSSRLAGGLVRETQYFGPGTRLLVL.

The V call is TRBV7-6, the J call TRBJ2-5, with TRBD2 matching 15 bases. This CDR3 contains 19 residues. The germline V gene encodes CDR1 SGHVS and CDR2 FNYEAQ. V trimming: 2 bases; J trimming: 0 bases; junction bases outside the gene matches: 7. CDR3 DNA sequence: TGTGCCAGCAGCTTACCTACCGGGACTAGCGGGGGGCACCAAGAGACCCAGTACTTC. Its translation: CASSLPTGTSGGHQETQYF. Drawing the rest from reference TRBV7-6 and TRBJ2-5, the complete variable domain is GAGVSQSPRYKVTKRGQDVALRCDPISGHVSLYWYRQALGQGPEFLTYFNYEAQQDKSGLPNDRFSAERPEGSISTLTIQRTEQRDSAMYRCASSLPTGTSGGHQETQYFGPGTRLLVL.

J is TRBJ2-2 and V is TRBV5-4, with no clear D. V lost 3 bases and J 3 bases, leaving 18 bases between the germline ends. Germline V gene data show CDR1 as SGHNT and CDR2 as YYREEE (reference sequence). CDR3 length equals 17 residues. The CDR3 here is CASSSPSLTTYTGELFF. Here the CDR3 DNA reads TGTGCCAGCAGCTCCCCCTCCCTTACTACATACACCGGGGAGCTGTTTTTT.

CDR3 nucleotide sequence: TGTGCCAGCAGCAGGGACAGGGCGGGAAACACCATATATTTT. This translates into CASSRDRAGNTIYF. V usage is TRBV5-4 and J usage is TRBJ1-3; 9 bases line up with TRBD1. Germline V gene data show CDR1 as SGHNT and CDR2 as YYREEE (reference sequence). CDR3 length: 14 amino acids. Germline trimming cut 4 bases from V and 4 bases from J; bases unmatched to any gene: 3.

This chain connects TRBV6-4 to TRBJ2-1, with 10 bases lining up with TRBD1. Trimming at V came to 0 bases and at J to 4 bases, leaving 3 bases not matched to a gene. The germline V gene has CDR1 MRHNA and CDR2 SNTAGT. CDR3 length: 16 residues. CDR3 bases: TGTGCCAGCAGTGACTCACCGGGACAGGGGTACAATGAGCAGTTCTTC. Translating it yields CASSDSPGQGYNEQFF.

The chain joins TRBV7-8 to TRBJ2-1, with TRBD2 matching 8 bases. Germline V CDR1 and CDR2: SGHVS, FQNEAQ. The CDR3 extends over 18 amino acids. The trim removed 5 bases at V and 1 base at J, leaving 13 bases unmatched. The CDR3 bases are TGTGCCAGCAGCCTCTTTCCCAGCGGGAGTTCATCCTACAATGAGCAGTTCTTC. Translating it yields CASSLFPSGSSSYNEQFF.

The rearrangement joins TRBV18 to TRBJ1-5; TRBD1 matches at 9 bases. The CDR3 sequence is 15 residues long. With 3 bases clipped from V and 6 bases from J, the junction kept 6 bases outside the gene matches. Germline lookup yields CDR1 KGHSH and CDR2 LQKENI. CDR3: CASSPGQGTGQPQHF. The CDR3 DNA follows: TGTGCCAGCTCACCGGGACAGGGAACGGGTCAGCCCCAGCATTTT.

The chain couples TRBV27 to TRBJ2-1, with TRBD2 matching over 7 bases. Trimming removed 2 bases from V and 9 bases from J; junction bases left unmatched: 10. The CDR3 sequence is 15 residues long. CDR1 is MNHEY, CDR2 SMNVEV, per germline (reference sequence). The CDR3 loop is CASSLGAGFLGEQFF. DNA for the CDR3: TGTGCCAGCAGTTTAGGAGCGGGATTCCTGGGTGAGCAGTTCTTC.

The V call is TRBV5-1, the J call TRBJ2-7; D unresolved. CDR3 length: 14 residues. Germline V lookup: CDR1 SGHRS, CDR2 YFSETQ. Trimming cost V 3 bases and J 4 bases, with 14 bases left between them. CDR3 amino acids: CASSSAEPEYEQYF. For the CDR3, the DNA is TGCGCCAGCAGCTCTGCGGAGCCGGAGTACGAGCAGTACTTC.

The CDR3 sequence is CASERAYEQYF. The CDR3 DNA is TGTGCCAGCGAAAGAGCCTACGAGCAGTACTTC. V and J are TRBV11-2 and TRBJ2-7; D is ambiguous. The V gene's germline CDR1 is SGHAT and CDR2 FQNNGV. The CDR3 is made up of 11 amino acids. V lost 8 bases to trimming and J lost 2 bases, with 7 bases between them.

The V call is TRBV2, the J call TRBJ2-7; the match to TRBD1 covers 10 bases. CDR1 and CDR2 from the germline V gene are SNHLY and FYNNEI. CDR3 size: 15 residues. Trimming took 6 bases from V and 4 from J; bases not matched to a gene: 9. The DNA for the CDR3 is TGTGCCAGCAGCCCCGGGACAGGGGCTGGGTACGAGCAGTACTTC. Protein: CASSPGTGAGYEQYF.

The genes are TRBV6-5 and TRBJ1-2; D remains unclear. V was trimmed by 7 bases and J by 2 bases, leaving 5 bases between them. CDR1 and CDR2 from the germline V gene are MNHEY and SVGAGI. The CDR3 runs 11 residues. The CDR3 bases are TGTGCCAGCACGGGGAACTATGGCTACACCTTC. Its protein product is CASTGNYGYTF.

This clone was observed a single time. This chain joins TRBV10-1 and TRBJ2-3; 9 positions match TRBD2. In germline, CDR1 is WNHNN, CDR2 SYGVQD (reference sequence). V was pared by 6 bases and J by 1 base, with 5 bases of the junction left unmatched. This CDR3 contains 15 residues. The CDR3 loop is CASREAGGGTDTQYF. CDR3 coding DNA: TGCGCCAGCAGAGAAGCGGGGGGAGGCACAGATACGCAGTATTTT.